The T cell receptor (beta chain) described here comes from a study of control samples from healthy donors and cancer patients. Measured with immunoSEQ multiplex PCR; TCRdb has only the in-frame clones, and not every one. The table includes some 130,000 clones, approximately 89% detected once. There are 15 residues in the CDR3. CDR1 MGHRA and CDR2 YSYEKL come from the germline V gene. The ends were cut back, 0 bases at V and 2 bases at J, with 8 bases in the middle. The rearrangement links TRBV4-1 to TRBJ1-5; no firm D call. The sequence was obtained from a man in his forties in good health. Sequenced: blood. The CDR3 sequence: CASSQDQAGNQPQHF. CDR3 nucleotide sequence: TGCGCCAGCAGCCAAGATCAGGCAGGCAATCAGCCCCAGCATTTT.